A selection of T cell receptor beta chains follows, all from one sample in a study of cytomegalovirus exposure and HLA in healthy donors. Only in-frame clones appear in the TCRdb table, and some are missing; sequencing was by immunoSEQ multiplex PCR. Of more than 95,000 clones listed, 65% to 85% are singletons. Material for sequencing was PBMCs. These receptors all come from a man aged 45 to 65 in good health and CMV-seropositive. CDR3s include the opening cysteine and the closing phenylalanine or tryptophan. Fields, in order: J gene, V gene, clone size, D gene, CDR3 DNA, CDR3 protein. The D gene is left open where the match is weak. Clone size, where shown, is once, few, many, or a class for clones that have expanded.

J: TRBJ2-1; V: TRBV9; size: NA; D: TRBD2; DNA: TGTGCCAGCAGCGGCGGACTAGCGGGAGTTGGTGAGCAGTTCTTC; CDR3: CASSGGLAGVGEQFF
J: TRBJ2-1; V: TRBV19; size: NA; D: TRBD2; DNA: TGTGCCAGTAGTATACAACTAGCGGGAGGGAGGGTCAATGAGCAGTTCTTC; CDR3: CASSIQLAGGRVNEQFF
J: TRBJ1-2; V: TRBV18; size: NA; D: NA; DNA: TGTGCCAGCTCACCAGGGCAGGCCAATGGCTACACCTTC; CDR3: CASSPGQANGYTF
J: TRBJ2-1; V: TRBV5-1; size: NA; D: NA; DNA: TGCGCCAGCAGCTTAGGGGGAATGGCTAACGTGGATGAGCAGTTCTTC; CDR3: CASSLGGMANVDEQFF
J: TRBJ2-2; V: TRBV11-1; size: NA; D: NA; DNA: TGTGCCAGCACCAGGAGGGGTAGCGGCACCGGGGAGCTGTTTTTT; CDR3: CASTRRGSGTGELFF
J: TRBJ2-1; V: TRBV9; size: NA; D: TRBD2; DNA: TGTGCCAGCAGCGTAGGTGTGGCGTCTAGCGGACACAATGAGCAGTTCTTC; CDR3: CASSVGVASSGHNEQFF
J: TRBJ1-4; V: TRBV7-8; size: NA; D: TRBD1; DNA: TGTGCCAGCAGCATGTTCCGGGACAGGAAAAATGAAAAACTGTTTTTT; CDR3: CASSMFRDRKNEKLFF
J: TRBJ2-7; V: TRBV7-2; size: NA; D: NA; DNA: TGTGCCAGCAGCTCCAACAAGGAGCAGTACTTC; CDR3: CASSSNKEQYF
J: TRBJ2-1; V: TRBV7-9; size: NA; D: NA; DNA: TGTGCCAGCAGCCCCTTGTACCAGGGTGACAATGAGCAGTTCTTC; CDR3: CASSPLYQGDNEQFF
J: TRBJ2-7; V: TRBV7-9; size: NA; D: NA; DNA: TGTGCCAGCAGGATGACAGGCTACGAGCAGTACTTC; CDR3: CASRMTGYEQYF
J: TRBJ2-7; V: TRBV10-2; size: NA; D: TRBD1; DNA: TGCGCCAGCAGTGGTATTTGGGACAGTAGAGAAAATGAGCTTCCCATCCTCGGCTACGAGCAGTACTTC; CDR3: CASSGIWDSRENELPILGYEQYF
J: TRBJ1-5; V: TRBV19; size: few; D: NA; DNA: TGTGCCAGTAGTATAAACAGGGAGGGCCCCCAGCATTTT; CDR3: CASSINREGPQHF
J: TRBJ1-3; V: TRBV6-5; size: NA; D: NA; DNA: TGTGCCAGCAGTTACGGGTCCACAGGGCTTGGAAACACCATATATTTT; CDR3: CASSYGSTGLGNTIYF
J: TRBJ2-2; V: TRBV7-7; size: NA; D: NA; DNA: TGTGCCAGCAGCTTAGCCGGGGGAGGCGCGAACACCGGGGAGCTGTTTTTT; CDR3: CASSLAGGGANTGELFF
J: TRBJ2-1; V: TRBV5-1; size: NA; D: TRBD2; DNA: TGCGCCAGCAGCTTGGGACTAGCGGCGAATGAGCAGTTCTTC; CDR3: CASSLGLAANEQFF
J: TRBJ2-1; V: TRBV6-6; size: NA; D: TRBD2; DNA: TGTGCCAGCACTCCCTCAACCGGGACTAGCGTCTATGAGCAGTTCTTC; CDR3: CASTPSTGTSVYEQFF
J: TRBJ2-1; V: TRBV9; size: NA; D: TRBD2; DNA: TGTGCCAGCAGCCCTAGCGGGGGGAACAACAATGAGCAGTTCTTC; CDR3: CASSPSGGNNNEQFF
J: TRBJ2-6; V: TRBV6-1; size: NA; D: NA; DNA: TGTGCCAGCAGTGAAGTTCACAGTGGTATAGGTTTGTTGGGGGCCAACGTCCTGACTTTC; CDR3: CASSEVHSGIGLLGANVLTF